Presented here are 28 T cell receptor beta chains from one specimen sequenced in a study of CD8+ T cells in alopecia areata. Sequencing relied on a cDNA template that was reverse transcribed from extracted RNA. Assay: immunoSEQ multiplex PCR; the TCRdb copy retains only in-frame clones and omits some. The sample yields around 100,000 clones, without any singletons. The sequenced material came from lesional skin. These receptors were collected from a C3H/HeJ mouse with alopecia areata. Mouse MHC haplotype: H2-k.

Notes on this clone: Each gene name is a mouse one. With the read ending 4 residues before the CDR3 end, the germline J gene is used to fill in that end. This rearrangement joins TRBV1 to TRBJ1-1; 7 bases match TRBD1. Germline V lookup: CDR1 NSQYPW, CDR2 LRSPGD (reference sequence). This CDR3 is built from 15 residues. The CDR3 bases that were read are TGCACCTGCAGTGCAGAAGGGCCCAGGGGGTCA. This codes for CTCSAEGPRGS. The entire CDR3 is CTCSAEGPRGSEVFF.

This clone came up many times. Germline and genes: mouse. Coverage ceases 4 residues before the CDR3 finishes, and the germline J gene fills in the end. The chain uses TRBV29 and TRBJ2-1; TRBD1 is a possible D gene (5 bases). This CDR3 has 14 residues. V was cut by 2 bases and J by 1 base, with 6 bases left in between. Looked up from germline, CDR1 is MSHET and CDR2 is SYDVDS. The CDR3 reads CASSLEGNYAEQFF. Incomplete CDR3 DNA: TGTGCTAGCAGTTTAGAGGGGAACTATGCT. The full variable domain, its missing parts supplied by reference TRBV29 and TRBJ2-1, is DMKVTQMPRYLIKRMGENVLLECGQDMSHETMYWYRQDPGLGLQLIYISYDVDSNSEGDIPKGYRVSRKKREHFSLILDSAKTNQTSVYFCASSLEGNYAEQFFGPGTRLTVL.

With regard to this clone: Each gene name is a mouse one. The CDR3 end lies 4 residues beyond the end of the read and is filled in from the germline J gene. This sequence joins TRBV13-3 and TRBJ1-1; TRBD1 is a possible D gene (5 bases). The germline V and J ends were trimmed by 0 bases and 2 bases, with 11 bases remaining between them. The CDR3 is made up of 15 amino acids. Germline CDR1 reads NNHDY; CDR2 reads SYVADS. The sequenced CDR3 bases are TGTGCCAGCAGTGATGCCCAGGGATCCAACACA. The encoded protein is CASSDAQGSNT. The whole CDR3 reads CASSDAQGSNTEVFF.

As to this clone: Gene names and germline refer to mouse. The CDR3 end lies 4 residues beyond the end of the read and is filled in from the germline J gene. The rearrangement uses TRBV17 and TRBJ2-5, with D perhaps matching TRBD2 (6 bases). Germline-derived CDR1 and CDR2 are MNHDT and YYDKIL. The CDR3 contains 13 residues. The CDR3 DNA, read in part, is TGTGCTAGCAGTAGTCGGACTGAAGAC. It is translated as CASSSRTED. The whole CDR3 is CASSSRTEDTQYF. The variable domain in full, with the rest retrieved from reference TRBV17 and TRBJ2-5, is DTTVKQNPRYKLARVGKPVNLICSQTMNHDTMYWYQKKPNQAPKLLLFYYDKILNREADTFEKFQSSRPNNSFCSLYIGSAGLEYSAMYLCASSSRTEDTQYFGPGTRLLVL.

Remarks on this clone: Gene names and germline match the mouse. The read ends 4 residues early relative to the CDR3; the germline J gene fills the gap. The J gene is TRBJ2-7, the V gene TRBV13-1; 7 nucleotides align to TRBD1. The V gene end was trimmed by 3 bases and the J gene end by 2 bases; junction bases not matched to a gene: 2. Germline V gives CDR1 NSHNY, CDR2 SYGAGN. This CDR3 has 13 residues. Partial CDR3 DNA: TGTGCCAGCAGTGGCGGGACAGCCTAT. This codes for CASSGGTAY. The full CDR3 protein is CASSGGTAYEQYF.

There are a few counts of this clone. Genes and germline come from the mouse. The read stops 4 residues short of the end of the CDR3; the missing end is completed from the germline J gene. V usage is TRBV17 and J usage is TRBJ2-7; 8 nucleotides line up with TRBD2. The ends lost 7 bases at V and 0 bases at J; junction bases unmatched: 2. Germline loops: CDR1 MNHDT, CDR2 YYDKIL. This CDR3 is 13 amino acids long. The CDR3 loop reads CASMGGSSYEQYF. Partial CDR3 DNA: TGTGCTAGCATGGGGGGGAGCTCCTAT.

With regard to this clone: The genes and germline here are from mouse. The sequenced fragment ends 4 residues before the CDR3 boundary, so the rest is inferred from the germline J gene. This chain uses TRBV13-3 with TRBJ2-5; the match to TRBD1 covers 11 bases. The CDR3 runs to 16 residues. Germline V gives CDR1 NNHDY, CDR2 SYVADS. V shed 3 bases and J 1 base; nucleotides not matched to a gene: 4. CDR3 DNA (partial): TGTGCCAGCAGTGTGGACAGGGGGCAGGACCAAGAC. Amino acids: CASSVDRGQDQD. The CDR3, in full, reads CASSVDRGQDQDTQYF.

This clone was observed a few times. Gene names refer to mouse genes. Coverage ceases 4 residues before the CDR3 finishes, and the germline J gene fills in the end. The V call is TRBV1, the J call TRBJ2-1; 7 bases align to TRBD1. V gave up 6 bases and J gave up 5 bases; unmatched junction bases: 10. The CDR3 is 15 amino acids. Germline CDR1 NSQYPW, CDR2 LRSPGD (reference sequence). The covered CDR3 bases are TGCACCTGCAGAGAGACAGGGAGAGAGGATGCT. Its protein is CTCRETGREDA. The whole CDR3 sequence reads CTCRETGREDAEQFF.

Remarks on this clone: Gene names refer to mouse genes. The CDR3 end falls 4 residues outside the read, so it is completed with the germline J gene. The chain couples TRBV31 to TRBJ2-4; 9 bases fit TRBD2. Germline V lookup: CDR1 GKSSPN, CDR2 SITVG. Losses at the gene ends were 0 bases for V and 1 base for J; bases not matched to a gene: 2. This CDR3 contains 15 residues. The CDR3 is CAWSLGLGRQNTLYF. CDR3 DNA (partial): TGTGCCTGGAGTCTGGGACTGGGCCGTCAAAAC. The full variable domain, its missing parts supplied by reference TRBV31 and TRBJ2-4, is AQTIHQWPVAEIKAVGSPLSLGCTIKGKSSPNLYWYWQATGGTLQQLFYSITVGQVESVVQLNLSASRPKDDQFILSTEKLLLSHSGFYLCAWSLGLGRQNTLYFGAGTRLSVL.

Turning to this clone: All gene names here are mouse names. The read terminates 4 residues before the CDR3 end, so the remaining end is supplied by the germline J gene. The gene calls are TRBV13-2 and TRBJ2-5; D not certain. Trimming shortened V by 0 bases and J by 0 bases, and 8 bases separated the two germline ends. The CDR3 is made up of 15 amino acids. Germline V lookup: CDR1 NNHNN, CDR2 SYGAGS (reference sequence). The sequenced CDR3 bases are TGTGCCAGCGGTGATGAATACAATAACCAAGAC. This translates into CASGDEYNNQD. The complete CDR3 protein is CASGDEYNNQDTQYF.

Concerning this clone itself: The genes are named according to mouse. The read ends 4 residues shy of where the CDR3 ends; the end is completed using the germline J gene. The genes are TRBV19 and TRBJ2-1; D is perhaps TRBD1 (7 bases). From germline, CDR1 is FNHDT and CDR2 SITEND (reference sequence). This CDR3 spans 14 amino acids. Trimming cost V 6 bases and J 1 base, with 11 bases left between them. The part of the CDR3 DNA that was read is TGTGCCAGCACCGCAGGGGGGAACTATGCT. It encodes CASTAGGNYA. The full CDR3 is CASTAGGNYAEQFF.

Details on this clone: Any gene name here is a mouse gene name. The CDR3 end is not reached by the read, which stops 4 residues before it; the germline J gene fills it in. This chain links TRBV17 with TRBJ1-1; D might be TRBD1 (5 bases). With 3 bases removed from V and 3 bases from J, the gap between germline ends came to 11 bases. There are 14 residues in the CDR3. CDR1 is MNHDT, CDR2 YYDKIL, per germline. Partial CDR3 DNA: TGTGCTAGCAGTAGTAGGGGAGGGTACACA. Residues: CASSSRGGYT. The whole CDR3 sequence reads CASSSRGGYTEVFF.

This clone showed up just a few times. Mouse names are used for the genes. Read sequence stops 4 residues before the CDR3 end, and the germline J gene provides the missing end. The chain employs TRBV13-1 and TRBJ2-3; TRBD2 matches 8 bases. CDR3 length: 15 amino acids. V lost 2 bases, J lost 2 bases, and 4 bases stayed unmatched. The germline CDR1 and CDR2 sequences are NSHNY and SYGAGN. The CDR3 sequence: CASSDPGLDAETLYF. The DNA read from the CDR3 is TGTGCCAGCAGTGACCCGGGACTGGATGCAGAA.

This clone was found a few times. Gene labels here are mouse ones. The DNA ends 4 residues before the CDR3 does, and the rest of the CDR3 is filled in from the germline J gene. The chain is built from TRBV16 and TRBJ1-4, with a weak D call TRBD1 (5 bases). There are 14 residues in the CDR3. The V and J ends lost 8 bases and 2 bases respectively, with 12 bases between them. Germline V lookup: CDR1 SGHSA, CDR2 FRNQAP. CDR3 loop: CASPSQGSNERLFF. The sequenced CDR3 bases are TGTGCAAGCCCAAGCCAGGGATCCAACGAA.

To note about this clone: Germline and genes here are mouse. Read coverage stops 4 residues before the CDR3 terminus; the germline J gene supplies the remainder. The chain is built from TRBV13-3 and TRBJ2-2; 11 nucleotides agree with TRBD2. CDR3 length equals 17 residues. Germline V gene data show CDR1 as NNHDY and CDR2 as SYVADS. Trimming removed 4 bases from V and 0 bases from J; junction bases left unmatched: 5. Here the CDR3 reads CASSTGTGGANTGQLYF. The part of the CDR3 DNA that was read is TGTGCCAGCAGTACCGGGACTGGGGGAGCAAACACCGGG.

Notes on this clone: Gene names denote mouse genes. The observed sequence ends 4 residues before the CDR3 terminus, with the missing tail filled in from the germline J gene. The chain is built from TRBV13-3 and TRBJ2-5; D gene ambiguous. V was trimmed by 0 bases and J by 2 bases, leaving 10 bases between them. Germline-derived CDR1 and CDR2 are NNHDY and SYVADS. The CDR3 covers 15 residues. CDR3 DNA (partial): TGTGCCAGCAGTGATGAGCCAGGAATCCAAGAC. Its translation: CASSDEPGIQD. In full, the CDR3 is CASSDEPGIQDTQYF.

A remark on this clone: The genes are named according to mouse. Read coverage stops 4 residues before the CDR3 terminus; the germline J gene supplies the remainder. V is TRBV13-3 and J is TRBJ1-1; D may be TRBD1 (6 bases). From germline, CDR1 is NNHDY and CDR2 SYVADS. V dropped 2 bases and J dropped 4 bases, with 9 bases sitting between them. The CDR3 is 13 residues long. CDR3 protein: CASSEGHFTEVFF. CDR3 DNA (partial): TGTGCCAGCAGTGAGGGACACTTCACA.

This clone was found a few times. Genes here carry mouse names. The read falls 4 residues short of the CDR3 end, and the missing part is taken from the germline J gene. J is TRBJ2-4 and V is TRBV19, with D perhaps matching TRBD2 (5 bases). V was clipped by 5 bases and J by 0 bases, with 10 bases between them. There are 14 residues in the CDR3. Germline CDR1 reads FNHDT; CDR2 reads SITEND (reference sequence). The CDR3 sequence is CASSLWESQNTLYF. The part of the CDR3 DNA that was read is TGTGCCAGCAGCCTCTGGGAAAGTCAAAAC.

This clone occurred many times. Mouse names are used for the genes. The sequenced fragment ends 4 residues before the CDR3 boundary, so the rest is inferred from the germline J gene. The rearrangement uses TRBV13-3 and TRBJ1-2, with no clear D. The CDR3 totals 12 residues. Trimming left V 7 bases short and J 2 bases short, with 9 bases between. Per germline, CDR1 NNHDY and CDR2 SYVADS. CDR3: CASHGGNSDYTF. The CDR3 DNA, read in part, is TGTGCCAGCCACGGTGGGAACTCC.

Notes on this clone: Gene and germline names: mouse. The read ends 4 residues before the CDR3 terminus; that terminus is restored from the germline J gene. The rearrangement links TRBV19 to TRBJ2-5, with TRBD1 matching over 8 bases. The CDR3 consists of 13 residues. CDR1 is FNHDT and CDR2 is SITEND in the germline V gene (reference sequence). CDR3 in amino acids: CASSDRGGDTQYF. Incomplete CDR3 DNA: TGTGCCAGCAGTGACAGGGGAGGAGAC.

This clone was found many times. Gene names are mouse gene names. The read gets to within 4 residues of the CDR3 end, and the germline J gene fills in the rest. The chain carries TRBV13-3 and TRBJ2-1; 7 nucleotides agree with TRBD1. The germline gives CDR1 NNHDY, CDR2 SYVADS. The CDR3 contains 14 residues. The CDR3 bases that were read are TGTGCCAGCAGTGAAATGGGACAGAGGGCT. As protein: CASSEMGQRA. The complete CDR3 reads CASSEMGQRAEQFF.

This clone was counted only a few times. Each gene name is a mouse one. The read comes to an end 4 residues before the CDR3 does, leaving the germline J gene to fill in the end. The rearrangement uses TRBV13-3 and TRBJ1-1; 7 bases map to TRBD1. The CDR3 has 14 amino acids. CDR1 NNHDY and CDR2 SYVADS come from the germline V gene. The CDR3 bases that were read are TGTGCCAGCAGTGATAGGGGAACAGGGGAA. This sequence encodes CASSDRGTGE. In full, the CDR3 is CASSDRGTGEEVFF.

This clone came up many times. The gene names here belong to mouse. The missing CDR3 end, 4 residues past where the read stops, is filled in from the germline J gene. This sample includes further DNA sequences coding for the same CDR3. The V and J genes are TRBV13-3 and TRBJ2-1; 13 positions agree with TRBD2. This CDR3 comprises 15 residues. Germline V gene sequence: CDR1 NNHDY, CDR2 SYVADS. V dropped 7 bases and J dropped 2; count of bases not matched to a gene: 3. The part of the CDR3 DNA that was read is TGTGCCAGCTCCGGGACTGGGGGGGACTATGCT. This sequence encodes CASSGTGGDYA. The entire CDR3 is CASSGTGGDYAEQFF.

A note on this clone: All gene names here are mouse names. The read falls 4 residues short of the CDR3 end, and the missing part is taken from the germline J gene. Within the sample, other DNA sequences also encode this same CDR3. This chain joins TRBV19 and TRBJ2-3; TRBD2 agrees at 8 bases. Losses at the gene ends were 2 bases for V and 0 bases for J; bases not matched to a gene: 5. The CDR3 is 16 residues long. CDR1 is FNHDT, CDR2 SITEND, per germline (reference sequence). The DNA read from the CDR3 is TGTGCCAGCAGTATCCCTCTGGGGGGCAGTGCAGAA. Its translation is CASSIPLGGSAE. The entire CDR3 sequence reads CASSIPLGGSAETLYF.

For this clone: Genes here carry mouse names. With the read ending 4 residues before the CDR3 end, the germline J gene is used to fill in that end. The genes are TRBV31 and TRBJ1-1; unclear D gene. This CDR3 region has 13 residues. Trimming left V 0 bases short and J 1 base short, with 6 bases between. The V gene's germline CDR1 is GKSSPN and CDR2 SITVG. Incomplete CDR3 DNA: TGTGCCTGGAGTCTACCAGGGAACACA. Encoded protein: CAWSLPGNT. The CDR3 reads in full as CAWSLPGNTEVFF.

This clone appeared a few times. Gene names are the mouse ones. The read terminates 4 residues before the CDR3 end, so the remaining end is supplied by the germline J gene. The rearrangement uses TRBV13-3 and TRBJ2-5; 8 nucleotides line up with TRBD2. The germline gives CDR1 NNHDY, CDR2 SYVADS. The CDR3 is 14 amino acids. J gave up 3 bases and V 7 bases, and 7 bases lay outside the gene matches. The CDR3 DNA, read in part, is TGTGCCAGCGGCCTCGGACTGGGACAAGAC. Amino acids: CASGLGLGQD. The full CDR3 protein reads CASGLGLGQDTQYF.

Regarding this clone: The gene names here belong to mouse. The CDR3 extends 4 residues past the end of the read, so its final part is completed from the germline J gene. The chain is built from TRBV13-3 and TRBJ2-1, with 14 bases that match TRBD2. Germline V gives CDR1 NNHDY, CDR2 SYVADS. The CDR3 extends over 15 amino acids. The covered CDR3 bases are TGTGCCAGCAGGGGACTGGGGGGGCGCGGGGCT. It specifies CASRGLGGRGA. The entire CDR3 protein reads CASRGLGGRGAEQFF.

This clone was counted a few times. Mouse gene names and germline throughout. The CDR3 is cut off 4 residues early in the read; its end comes from the germline J gene. V gene TRBV13-3 combines with J gene TRBJ1-4; 8 bases map to TRBD1. Looked up from germline, CDR1 is NNHDY and CDR2 is SYVADS. The CDR3 sequence is 15 residues long. The J segment lost 2 bases and the V segment lost 5 bases, leaving 5 bases of the junction unmatched. The sequenced CDR3 bases are TGTGCCAGCAGCCCCCGGGACAGGTCCAACGAA. This codes for CASSPRDRSNE. The whole CDR3 is CASSPRDRSNERLFF.